This TCR beta chain derives from a study of OX40 agonist ivuxolimab in advanced cancers. Sequencing was performed with immunoSEQ multiplex PCR; in TCRdb, only in-frame clones are kept and a portion is missing. The table records approximately 44,000 clones, 90% to 95% of them present only once. Looked up from germline, CDR1 is SNHLY and CDR2 is FYNNEI. V lost 3 bases and J lost 5; bases outside the gene matches: 6. The CDR3 runs to 15 residues. The chain links TRBV2 to TRBJ2-2, with TRBD1 identical over 7 bases. This receptor was obtained from an adult with an advanced solid tumor such as melanoma, head and neck, liver or kidney cancer. Sequencing was performed on CD4+ or CD8+ T cells sorted from blood, taken in a trial of the OX40 agonist ivuxolimab. CDR3 region: CASSDPRGNTGELFF. In nucleotides, the CDR3 is TGTGCCAGCAGTGATCCCAGGGGGAATACCGGGGAGCTGTTTTTT.